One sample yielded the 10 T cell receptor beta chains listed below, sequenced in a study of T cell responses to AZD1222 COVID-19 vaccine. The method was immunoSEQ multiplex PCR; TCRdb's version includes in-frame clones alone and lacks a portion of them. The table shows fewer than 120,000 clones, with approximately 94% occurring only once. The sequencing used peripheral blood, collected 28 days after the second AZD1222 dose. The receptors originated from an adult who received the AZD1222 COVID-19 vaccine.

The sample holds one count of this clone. The DNA for the CDR3 is TGCGCCAGCAGCCGTAGCGGGCAGGGGTGGGAGACCCAGTACTTC. This gives the protein CASSRSGQGWETQYF. V gene TRBV4-1 combines with J gene TRBJ2-5, with D possibly being TRBD2 (7 bases). The germline CDR1 and CDR2 sequences are MGHRA and YSYEKL. The CDR3 loop spans 15 amino acids. V was shortened by 4 bases and J by 5 bases, with 17 bases between the two germline ends.

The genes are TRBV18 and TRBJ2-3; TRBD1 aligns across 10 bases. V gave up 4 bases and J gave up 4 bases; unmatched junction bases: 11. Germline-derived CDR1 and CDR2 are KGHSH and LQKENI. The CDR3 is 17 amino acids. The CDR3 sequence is CASSRRTGGIGSDTQYF. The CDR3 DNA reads TGTGCCAGCTCACGAAGGACAGGGGGTATAGGCTCAGATACGCAGTATTTT. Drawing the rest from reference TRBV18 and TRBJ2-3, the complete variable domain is NAGVMQNPRHLVRRRGQEARLRCSPMKGHSHVYWYRQLPEEGLKFMVYLQKENIIDESGMPKERFSAEFPKEGPSILRIQQVVRGDSAAYFCASSRRTGGIGSDTQYFGPGTRLTVL.

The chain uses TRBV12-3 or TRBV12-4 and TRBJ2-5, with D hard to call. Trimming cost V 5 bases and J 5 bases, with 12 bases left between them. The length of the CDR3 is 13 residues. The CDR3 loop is CASSEFSRETQYF. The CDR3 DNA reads TGTGCCAGCAGTGAATTTTCCCGGGAGACCCAGTACTTC.

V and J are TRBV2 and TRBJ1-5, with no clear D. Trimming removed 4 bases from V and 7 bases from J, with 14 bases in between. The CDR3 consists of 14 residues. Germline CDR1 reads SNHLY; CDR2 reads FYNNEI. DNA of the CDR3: TGTGCCAGCAGTGGATCAGTCGAGAGACAGCCCCAGCATTTT. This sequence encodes CASSGSVERQPQHF.

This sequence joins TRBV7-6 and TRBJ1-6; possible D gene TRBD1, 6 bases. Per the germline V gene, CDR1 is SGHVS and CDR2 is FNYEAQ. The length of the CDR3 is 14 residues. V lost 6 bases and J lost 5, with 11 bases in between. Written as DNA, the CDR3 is TGTGCCAGCAGTCCAGGACAGCATAATTCACCCCTCCACTTT. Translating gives CASSPGQHNSPLHF.

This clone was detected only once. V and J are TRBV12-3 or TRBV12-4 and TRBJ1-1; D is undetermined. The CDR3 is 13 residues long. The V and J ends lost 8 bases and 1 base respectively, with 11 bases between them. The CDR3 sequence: CASQTIRNTEAFF. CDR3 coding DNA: TGTGCCAGCCAGACGATACGGAACACTGAAGCTTTCTTT.

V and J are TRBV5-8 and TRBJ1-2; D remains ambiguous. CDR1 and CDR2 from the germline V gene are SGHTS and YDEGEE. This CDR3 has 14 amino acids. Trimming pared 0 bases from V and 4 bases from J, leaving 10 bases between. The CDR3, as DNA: TGTGCCAGCAGCTTGGCGGTGCCAGTCTATGGCTACACCTTC. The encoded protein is CASSLAVPVYGYTF. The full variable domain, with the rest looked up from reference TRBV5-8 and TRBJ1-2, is EAGVTQSPTHLIKTRGQQATLRCSPISGHTSVYWYQQALGLGLQFLLWYDEGEERNRGNFPPRFSGRQFPNYSSELNVNALELEDSALYLCASSLAVPVYGYTFGSGTRLTVV.

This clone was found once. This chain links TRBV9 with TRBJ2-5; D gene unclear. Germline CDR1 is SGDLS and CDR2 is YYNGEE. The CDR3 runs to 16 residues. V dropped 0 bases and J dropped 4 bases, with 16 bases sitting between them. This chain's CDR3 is CASSVGVGSVVETQYF. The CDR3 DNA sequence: TGTGCCAGCAGCGTAGGTGTGGGGTCAGTGGTAGAGACCCAGTACTTC. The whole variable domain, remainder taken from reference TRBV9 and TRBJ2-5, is DSGVTQTPKHLITATGQRVTLRCSPRSGDLSVYWYQQSLDQGLQFLIQYYNGEERAKGNILERFSAQQFPDLHSELNLSSLELGDSALYFCASSVGVGSVVETQYFGPGTRLLVL.

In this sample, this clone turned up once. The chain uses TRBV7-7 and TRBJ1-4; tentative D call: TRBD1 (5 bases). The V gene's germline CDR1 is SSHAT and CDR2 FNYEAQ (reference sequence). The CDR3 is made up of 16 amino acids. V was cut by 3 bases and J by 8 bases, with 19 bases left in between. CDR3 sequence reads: CASSLVGPGAIEKLFF. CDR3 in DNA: TGTGCCAGCAGCTTGGTGGGGCCAGGCGCTATCGAAAAACTGTTTTTT.

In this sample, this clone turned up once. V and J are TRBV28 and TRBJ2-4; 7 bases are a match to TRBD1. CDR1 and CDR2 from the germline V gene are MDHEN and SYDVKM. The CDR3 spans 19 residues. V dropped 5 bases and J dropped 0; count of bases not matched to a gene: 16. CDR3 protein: CASSTGPHRTGEAKNIQYF. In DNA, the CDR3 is TGTGCCAGCAGTACCGGACCTCATCGGACAGGAGAAGCCAAAAACATTCAGTACTTC.